The clone carrying this TCR beta chain is labeled medium-sized. TCRdb recomputed clones from the PCR reads via MiXCR. Seen here are tens of thousands of clones, 15% observed once, and the top ten hold 15% to 18%. No patient had received any treatment before thyroid surgery. These data come from a study of metastatic and nonmetastatic thyroid tumors. The TCR comes from a male donor with papillary thyroid cancer or a benign thyroid nodule (not recorded which). Some clones in this sample may be carry-over from other donors' samples. The sequencing input was blood.

CDR3: CASIISGSNGELFF. DNA of the CDR3: TGTGCCAGCATAATTAGCGGGTCCAACGGGGAGCTGTTTTTT. The chain has TRBV11-3 and TRBJ2-2; 7 nucleotides line up with TRBD2. The CDR3 contains 14 residues. Germline V gene data show CDR1 as SGHNT and CDR2 as YENEEA. J lost 7 bases, V lost 7 bases, and 9 bases had no gene match.